This T cell receptor (beta chain) derives from a study of blood T cell repertoires in COVID-19. About the research overall: COVID-19 samples, acute and convalescent, were from the United States, Italy and Spain. From T cells, B-cell-depleted T cells, or PBMCs came the material, which was cDNA or gDNA.

Symptom resolution, clearance, or two negative PCRs marked donors in Cohort 3 as recovered. Assay: immunoSEQ multiplex PCR; the TCRdb copy retains only in-frame clones and omits some. This sample has a few hundred thousand clones, with around 91% found just once. This CDR3 has 16 amino acids. Losses at the gene ends were 5 bases for V and 5 bases for J; bases not matched to a gene: 10. Germline V gene sequence: CDR1 LNHDA, CDR2 SQIVND (reference sequence). The V call is TRBV19, the J call TRBJ1-4, with 8 bases identical to TRBD1. Input material: PBMCs or T cells enriched from blood (not recorded which). The TCR originated in a woman under 30 who had recovered from COVID-19. The CDR3 loop is CASSHGQGRRNEKLFF. In DNA form, the CDR3 reads TGTGCCAGTAGTCACGGACAGGGAAGGCGAAATGAAAAACTGTTTTTT.